Listed below are T cell receptor beta chains from one sample, sequenced in a study of read filtering for tumor transcriptome and immune sequencing. From the reads, TCRdb called clonotypes with MiXCR, one entry per CDR3 protein. The sample contains approximately 61,000 distinct CDR3 sequences, roughly 19% of which appear only once. The specimen was a population of CD138-negative cells sorted from bone marrow. The receptors were sampled from a donor older than 35 with multiple myeloma. CDR3s include the opening cysteine and the closing phenylalanine or tryptophan. The D gene is left open where the match is weak. Clone size is shown for a subset of rows, as once, few, many or a class of expanded clone.

CDR3 DNA,CDR3 protein,D gene,clone size,V gene,J gene
TGTGCCAGCTCACCGACTCAGGAATTGATAGAAGAGACCCAGTACTTC,CASSPTQELIEETQYF,.,.,TRBV18,TRBJ2-5
TGTGCCAGCAGTTTTCAACAGGGGGGCTACAATGAGCAGTTCTTC,CASSFQQGGYNEQFF,TRBD1,many,TRBV12-3/TRBV12-4,TRBJ2-1
TGCAGCGTTCAAGGGGGCAGGGACACAGATACGCAGTATTTT,CSVQGGRDTDTQYF,TRBD1,many,TRBV29-1,TRBJ2-3
TGTGCCACCCAAGACAGGACTTCGCAGCCCCAGCATTTT,CATQDRTSQPQHF,.,.,TRBV19,TRBJ1-5
TGTGCCAGCAGCTTAGGGGGGGCCCAGCCCCAGCATTTT,CASSLGGAQPQHF,.,.,TRBV7-2,TRBJ1-5
TGTGCCAGCACATTGGACAGGGACAGTGGAAACACCATATATTTT,CASTLDRDSGNTIYF,TRBD1,.,TRBV6-1,TRBJ1-3
TGCAGTGCTAGAAGGGGAGGTGGGCAGCCCCAGCATTTT,CSARRGGGQPQHF,.,many,TRBV20-1,TRBJ1-5
TGTGCCAGCTCACTGGACCCAGCCAAAAACATTCAGTACTTC,CASSLDPAKNIQYF,.,many,TRBV18,TRBJ2-4
TGTGCCAACAGTGAGCAGTCTTCTAGGAAACTGTTTTTT,CANSEQSSRKLFF,.,.,TRBV2,TRBJ1-4
TGCGCCAGCAGCCGCGGGAGCGGCACTTACAATGAGCAGTTCTTC,CASSRGSGTYNEQFF,TRBD2,many,TRBV5-1,TRBJ2-1
TGTGCCAGCAGCGCGGGGGAGGGCCACAAGAACACTGAAGCTTTCTTT,CASSAGEGHKNTEAFF,.,.,TRBV5-4,TRBJ1-1
TGCAGTGCTGCGGATCGGGGGGATGAAAAACTGTTTTTT,CSAADRGDEKLFF,.,.,TRBV20-1,TRBJ1-4
TGCGCCAGCAGCCGGGGACTAGCGCAGAACACCGGGGAGCTGTTTTTT,CASSRGLAQNTGELFF,TRBD2,many,TRBV5-1,TRBJ2-2
TGCAGTGCTAGAGACAGACTAGCAGATTACAATGAGCAGTTCTTC,CSARDRLADYNEQFF,TRBD2,many,TRBV20-1,TRBJ2-1
TGTGCCAGCAGTTACTCGGGGACTCAGAACACCGGGGAGCTGTTTTTT,CASSYSGTQNTGELFF,.,many,TRBV6-2/TRBV6-3,TRBJ2-2
TGTGCCTGGAGTGTAAATAGCAATCAGCCCCAGCATTTT,CAWSVNSNQPQHF,.,.,TRBV30,TRBJ1-5
TGCGCCAGCAGCTTGCCCCCCGGGACAACCCCTAACTATGGCTACACCTTC,CASSLPPGTTPNYGYTF,.,.,TRBV5-1,TRBJ1-2
TGCACTGAGGGGGCGCCTAACACCGGGGAGCTGTTTTTT,CTEGAPNTGELFF,TRBD1,many,TRBV29-1,TRBJ2-2
TGCGCCAGCAGCCCCCAGGACAGGGGAAGTGAGCAGTTCTTC,CASSPQDRGSEQFF,TRBD1,few,TRBV5-1,TRBJ2-1
TGCGCCAGCAGGCCGTATGGGGCCAACGTCCTGACTTTC,CASRPYGANVLTF,.,many,TRBV4-1,TRBJ2-6
TGTGCCAGCAGCCCTCGTGGGGAGCAGTACTTC,CASSPRGEQYF,.,many,TRBV6-6,TRBJ2-7
TGTGCCAGCAGTTTATGGGGACTAGCGGGATTTGGGTTGGGCAATGAGCAGTTCTTC,CASSLWGLAGFGLGNEQFF,TRBD2,many,TRBV12-3/TRBV12-4,TRBJ2-1
TGTGCCAGCAGTTCCGGGACTAGCGGCACAGATACGCAGTATTTT,CASSSGTSGTDTQYF,TRBD2,many,TRBV6-6,TRBJ2-3
TGCAGTTACAACGGACAGGTCTCCCTGGCGGGAGAATCCTACGAGCAGTACTTC,CSYNGQVSLAGESYEQYF,.,many,TRBV20-1,TRBJ2-7
TGTGCCAGCAGCCGGCTACCCCTGGAGCAGTTCTTC,CASSRLPLEQFF,.,many,TRBV6-6,TRBJ2-1